This record looks at one TCR beta chain sequence and its context. Its antigen is unidentified. The sample originates from a study of monozygotic twins with cystic fibrosis. Study-level background: Libraries were built from three micrograms of fragmented DNA using approximately 16 PCR cycles. General study findings and limits: Low clonality (median roughly 0.009) suggested a mostly naive repertoire. In 13 of 16 pairs, V gene usage was closest to the co-twin's.

The CDR3 is made up of 15 amino acids. V lost 4 bases, J lost 4 bases, and 4 bases stayed unmatched. Germline V gives CDR1 SEHNR, CDR2 FQNEAQ (reference sequence). Data came from immunoSEQ multiplex PCR; TCRdb stores just in-frame clones and leaves some out. Among some 25,000 clones listed, around 96% were seen once. The genes are TRBV7-9 and TRBJ2-1, with 10 bases identical to TRBD2. Material for sequencing was blood. The receptor was derived from a girl aged 2 to 10 with cystic fibrosis. The CDR3 bases are TGTGCCAGCAGCTCCCTAGCGGGAGTATACAATGAGCAGTTCTTC. Its protein is CASSSLAGVYNEQFF.